This T cell receptor (beta chain) originates from a study of T cell changes during pregnancy in multiple sclerosis (dated by TCRdb to the late 2010s). As for the study more broadly: The study examined how the T cell repertoire changed over the course of pregnancy in women with multiple sclerosis.

The CDR3 numbers 19 residues from cysteine through phenylalanine. The entry retains the CDR3 DNA only, 57 bases that are in frame from base 1. As regards this clone: It has no known antigen specificity. One base away there is no much larger clone; base qualities are not given.

The method behind the library was the immunoSEQ multiplex PCR assay. TCRdb provides this immuneACCESS table in a form limited to in-frame rearrangements. Some clones are lacking; in checked studies, under half of them reflect an unresolved V gene, and why the rest are absent is not known. The table for this sample lists 73,000 or so clones; roughly nine tenths of them were counted only once. The ten largest make up roughly 0.8% of the sample. The rearrangement combines TRBV21-1 with TRBJ1-5; TRBD1, as called in the table, went unchecked against the DNA. TRBV21-1 is reported as a pseudogene. The source of this sequence is a female donor with multiple sclerosis, enrolled in a pregnancy study. Sequences were derived from peripheral blood, sampled in the second trimester of pregnancy. The DNA sequence is as follows: TGTGCCAGCAGCAAAGATATTCCGGGACAGGGGGCAGAAGATCAGCCCCAGCATTTT. Protein translation: CASSKDIPGQGAEDQPQHF.